Below, 27 T cell receptor beta chains from the same sample are listed, as sequenced in a study of cytomegalovirus exposure and HLA in healthy donors. PCR involved 60 Vbeta and 13 Jbeta primers. Profiled with immunoSEQ multiplex PCR; TCRdb holds only in-frame clones, not every one. The table records under 150,000 clones, roughly 80% of them present only once. The sequenced sample was PBMCs. These receptors were collected from a male donor in good health and CMV-seronegative.

Details on this clone: A junction end diverges from the germline sequence, so it may reflect a read error. V gene TRBV30 combines with J gene TRBJ2-4, with 10 bases identical to TRBD2. Germline V gene sequence: CDR1 GTSNPN, CDR2 SVGIG (reference sequence). The CDR3 is 16 residues long. CDR3 loop: CAWSGLAGEPKNSQYF. The CDR3 nucleotides read TGTGCCTGGAGTGGGCTAGCGGGAGAGCCCAAAAACAGTCAGTACTTC.

The CDR3 sequence: CASSLARVSGNEQFF. Written as DNA, the CDR3 is TGTGCCAGCAGCTTAGCGCGTGTTAGCGGCAATGAGCAGTTCTTC. This sequence joins TRBV7-6 and TRBJ2-1; D possibly corresponds to TRBD2 (6 bases). The CDR3 has 15 amino acids. Germline CDR1 reads SGHVS; CDR2 reads FNYEAQ. V was trimmed by 0 bases and J by 6 bases, leaving 12 bases between them.

The chain is built from TRBV11-1 and TRBJ1-2; a possible D gene is TRBD1 (6 bases). The germline V gene encodes CDR1 SGHAT and CDR2 FQDESV (reference sequence). This CDR3 comprises 12 residues. Trimming pared 4 bases from V and 5 bases from J, leaving 8 bases between. This CDR3 is CASSSGQYGYTF. The CDR3 region has the DNA TGTGCCAGCAGCTCCGGACAGTATGGCTACACCTTC.

In its sample, this clone was seen a few times. The chain joins TRBV11-2 to TRBJ2-1; 12 bases map to TRBD2. Trimming at V came to 6 bases and at J to 10 bases, leaving 22 bases not matched to a gene. Per germline, CDR1 SGHAT and CDR2 FQNNGV. The CDR3 has 19 amino acids. Here the CDR3 reads CASSRNRASGRALVGEQFF. CDR3 DNA: TGTGCCAGCAGTAGAAACAGGGCTAGCGGGAGGGCCCTGGTGGGGGAGCAGTTCTTC.

This chain uses TRBV5-6 with TRBJ2-1; D not certain. The V end lost 1 base, the J end lost 10 bases, and 6 bases lay between the germline ends. The germline gives CDR1 SGHDT, CDR2 YYEEEE. The CDR3 loop spans 11 amino acids. CDR3 region: CASSLRREQFF. The CDR3 nucleotides read TGTGCCAGCAGCTTGCGCAGGGAGCAGTTCTTC. Supplemented by reference TRBV5-6 and TRBJ2-1, the full variable domain reads DAGVTQSPTHLIKTRGQQVTLRCSPKSGHDTVSWYQQALGQGPQFIFQYYEEEERQRGNFPDRFSGHQFPNYSSELNVNALLLGDSALYLCASSLRREQFFGPGTRLTVL.

The chain links TRBV6-5 to TRBJ2-1; D perhaps matches TRBD2 (6 bases). Germline V gene data show CDR1 as MNHEY and CDR2 as SVGAGI. The CDR3 has 12 amino acids. Trimming took 2 bases from V and 15 from J, leaving 14 bases between them. Written as DNA, the CDR3 is TGTGCCAGCAGTTACCCATCGGAGGGATGGTTCTTC. Translated: CASSYPSEGWFF.

The chain carries TRBV5-8 and TRBJ1-1, with TRBD1 matching 7 bases. Trimming removed 1 base from V and 3 bases from J; junction bases left unmatched: 6. The CDR3 has 15 residues. Per the germline V gene, CDR1 is SGHTS and CDR2 is YDEGEE. The CDR3 sequence is CASSLWSGGYTEAFF. The CDR3 DNA reads as TGTGCCAGCAGCTTGTGGTCAGGGGGATACACTGAAGCTTTCTTT.

The J gene is TRBJ1-5, the V gene TRBV6-9; D gene unclear. V lost 6 bases and J lost 3, with 12 bases in between. The germline V gene has CDR1 MNHGY and CDR2 SVAAGI. The CDR3 consists of 14 residues. CDR3 residues: CASRSGGSNQPQHF. For the CDR3, the DNA is TGTGCCAGCAGGTCCGGCGGATCCAATCAGCCCCAGCATTTT.

The chain recombines TRBV4-2 with TRBJ1-4; 9 nucleotides line up with TRBD1. CDR1 is LGHNA, CDR2 YNFKEQ, per germline. This CDR3 is built from 13 residues. Unmatched junction bases numbered 5, after V lost 7 bases and J lost 8 bases. CDR3 sequence (DNA): TGTGCCAGCAAACAGGGGGCAGGGGAAAAACTGTTTTTT. Translated: CASKQGAGEKLFF.

The V gene is TRBV30, the J gene TRBJ1-1; 7 bases line up with TRBD1. CDR3 length: 12 residues. Per germline, CDR1 GTSNPN and CDR2 SVGIG (reference sequence). The trim removed 5 bases at V and 10 bases at J, leaving 10 bases unmatched. CDR3 loop: CAWVPRTGGAFF. CDR3 coding DNA: TGTGCCTGGGTCCCTAGGACAGGAGGAGCTTTCTTT. The variable domain in full, completed from reference TRBV30 and TRBJ1-1, reads SQTIHQWPATLVQPVGSPLSLECTVEGTSNPNLYWYRQAAGRGLQLLFYSVGIGQISSEVPQNLSASRPQDRQFILSSKKLLLSDSGFYLCAWVPRTGGAFFGQGTRLTVV.

This clone was counted once. V is TRBV2 and J is TRBJ2-7; TRBD1 is a possible D gene (7 bases). The CDR3 consists of 16 residues. Germline CDR1 is SNHLY and CDR2 is FYNNEI. The V gene lost 5 bases and the J gene lost 2 bases, with 19 bases spanning the gap. The CDR3 nucleotides are TGTGCCAGCAGTTACGGAGGGGGCAAGAGGACCTACGAGCAGTACTTC. Translation gives CASSYGGGKRTYEQYF.

The chain links TRBV27 to TRBJ2-7; TRBD1 agrees at 12 bases. CDR1 and CDR2 (germline): MNHEY, SMNVEV (reference sequence). This CDR3 is built from 13 residues. V was pared by 8 bases and J by 5 bases, with 4 bases of the junction left unmatched. CDR3 DNA: TGTGCCAGCGGGACAGGGGGCGCGAACGAGCAGTACTTC. Its translation is CASGTGGANEQYF.

The gene calls are TRBV7-6 and TRBJ2-2; D uncertain. V lost 3 bases and J 5 bases, leaving 7 bases between the germline ends. Germline V gene sequence: CDR1 SGHVS, CDR2 FNYEAQ. The CDR3 is 13 residues long. DNA for the CDR3: TGTGCCAGCAGCTTTATGGCTACCGGGGAGCTGTTTTTT. Its translation is CASSFMATGELFF. The full variable domain, in which reference TRBV7-6 and TRBJ2-2 provide the parts outside the CDR3, is GAGVSQSPRYKVTKRGQDVALRCDPISGHVSLYWYRQALGQGPEFLTYFNYEAQQDKSGLPNDRFSAERPEGSISTLTIQRTEQRDSAMYRCASSFMATGELFFGEGSRLTVL.

V and J are TRBV19 and TRBJ2-2, with 14 bases lining up with TRBD2. The CDR3 covers 19 residues. Unmatched junction bases numbered 11, after V lost 7 bases and J lost 1 base. Looked up from germline, CDR1 is LNHDA and CDR2 is SQIVND (reference sequence). The chain's CDR3 is CASIPRLAGGPWNTGELFF. In DNA, the CDR3 is TGTGCCAGTATCCCTCGACTAGCGGGAGGGCCTTGGAACACCGGGGAGCTGTTTTTT.

The genes are TRBV5-4 and TRBJ2-7; 13 bases are shared with TRBD2. V lost 4 bases, J lost 0 bases, and 4 bases stayed unmatched. The CDR3 spans 16 residues. Looked up from germline, CDR1 is SGHNT and CDR2 is YYREEE (reference sequence). The CDR3 sequence: CASSLGTSGISYEQYF. CDR3 bases: TGTGCCAGCAGCCTCGGGACTAGCGGGATCTCCTACGAGCAGTACTTC. The whole variable domain, remainder taken from reference TRBV5-4 and TRBJ2-7, is ETGVTQSPTHLIKTRGQQVTLRCSSQSGHNTVSWYQQALGQGPQFIFQYYREEENGRGNFPPRFSGLQFPNYSSELNVNALELDDSALYLCASSLGTSGISYEQYFGPGTRLTVT.

The V gene is TRBV18, the J gene TRBJ1-2; 10 nucleotides agree with TRBD1. Germline-derived CDR1 and CDR2 are KGHSH and LQKENI. The CDR3 has 17 amino acids. The V and J ends lost 5 bases and 3 bases, in that order; junction bases with no gene match: 12. CDR3 DNA: TGTGCCAGCTCATCACGACAGGGGGCGCGTCTAGACTATGGCTACACCTTC. Protein product: CASSSRQGARLDYGYTF.

The rearrangement links TRBV10-2 to TRBJ1-3; no firm D call. Looked up from germline, CDR1 is WSHSY and CDR2 is SAAADI. The CDR3 totals 13 residues. V was pared by 7 bases and J by 8 bases, with 15 bases between. The CDR3 DNA reads as TGCGCCAGCACCGAAGCCGGGGTGCACACCATATATTTT. Amino acids: CASTEAGVHTIYF.

This clone was observed a handful of times. The chain recombines TRBV7-6 with TRBJ2-1; 7 nucleotides match TRBD2. CDR1 and CDR2 from the germline V gene are SGHVS and FNYEAQ. V shed 7 bases and J 6 bases; nucleotides not matched to a gene: 12. The CDR3 length is 15 residues. CDR3 amino acids: CASTLRGGHGNEQFF. As DNA, the CDR3 is TGTGCCAGCACTTTAAGGGGAGGGCATGGCAATGAGCAGTTCTTC. Supplemented by reference TRBV7-6 and TRBJ2-1, the full variable domain reads GAGVSQSPRYKVTKRGQDVALRCDPISGHVSLYWYRQALGQGPEFLTYFNYEAQQDKSGLPNDRFSAERPEGSISTLTIQRTEQRDSAMYRCASTLRGGHGNEQFFGPGTRLTVL.

Notes on this clone: The same CDR3 also results from other DNA sequences found in this sample. This chain joins TRBV14 and TRBJ1-2, with 9 positions matching TRBD1. The CDR3 is 13 residues long. J gave up 5 bases and V 4 bases, and 2 bases lay outside the gene matches. Germline V CDR1 and CDR2: SGHDN, FVKESK. In nucleotides, the CDR3 is TGTGCCAGCAGCCCGGACAGGGGTTATGGCTACACCTTC. It encodes CASSPDRGYGYTF.

The rearrangement joins TRBV7-8 to TRBJ1-1, with D uncertain. V was clipped by 5 bases and J by 4 bases, with 17 bases between them. The CDR3 has 15 residues. From germline, CDR1 is SGHVS and CDR2 FQNEAQ. DNA for the CDR3: TGTGCCAGCAGCCCGGATCGGCGGGCGCTCACTGAAGCTTTCTTT. Its protein is CASSPDRRALTEAFF.

V gene TRBV27 combines with J gene TRBJ2-7; D is possibly TRBD2 (6 bases). Germline values: CDR1 MNHEY, CDR2 SMNVEV (reference sequence). There are 15 residues in the CDR3. Deletions cut 9 bases from V and 6 bases from J, with 24 bases between. Here the CDR3 DNA reads TGTGCCAGTCGACTCTCGGGAGCCTCTCTCGGCGAGCAGTACTTC. Its protein is CASRLSGASLGEQYF.

The chain employs TRBV28 and TRBJ2-7; 8 nucleotides match TRBD1. The CDR3 contains 15 residues. Looked up from germline, CDR1 is MDHEN and CDR2 is SYDVKM. V lost 4 bases, J lost 0 bases, and 5 bases stayed unmatched. The CDR3 loop reads CASSSGQGISYEQYF. The CDR3 DNA reads as TGTGCCAGCAGTTCCGGACAGGGAATCTCCTACGAGCAGTACTTC. Drawing the rest from reference TRBV28 and TRBJ2-7, the complete variable domain is DVKVTQSSRYLVKRTGEKVFLECVQDMDHENMFWYRQDPGLGLRLIYFSYDVKMKEKGDIPEGYSVSREKKERFSLILESASTNQTSMYLCASSSGQGISYEQYFGPGTRLTVT.

This clone was seen a handful of times. This sequence joins TRBV30 and TRBJ2-7; 8 bases are a match to TRBD1. Germline lookup yields CDR1 GTSNPN and CDR2 SVGIG (reference sequence). This CDR3 comprises 12 residues. Unmatched junction bases numbered 6, after V lost 2 bases and J lost 9 bases. CDR3 DNA sequence: TGTGCCTGGAGTAACGGACAGGGTGCGCAGTACTTC. Translating it yields CAWSNGQGAQYF.

The rearrangement joins TRBV6-4 to TRBJ2-1; possibly TRBD2 for D (5 bases). Germline V gene data show CDR1 as MRHNA and CDR2 as SNTAGT. Trimming shortened V by 7 bases and J by 13 bases, and 14 bases separated the two germline ends. The CDR3 is 11 residues long. CDR3 DNA sequence: TGTGCCAGCAAGAGAGGGCCGAGCCAGTTCTTC. Protein: CASKRGPSQFF.

The chain has TRBV18 and TRBJ2-2, with 7 bases matching TRBD1. The V segment lost 6 bases and the J segment 0 bases; nucleotides outside the gene matches: 7. This CDR3 spans 16 amino acids. From germline, CDR1 is KGHSH and CDR2 LQKENI. The CDR3 is CASSLGQPANTGELFF. The CDR3 bases are TGTGCCAGCTCCTTGGGACAGCCCGCGAACACCGGGGAGCTGTTTTTT.

The CDR3 spells CASSFIDRANEQYF. CDR3 bases: TGTGCCAGCAGCTTCATTGACAGGGCGAACGAGCAGTACTTC. V gene TRBV5-5 combines with J gene TRBJ2-7; 7 positions match TRBD1. Germline assignment: CDR1 SGHKS and CDR2 YYEKEE (reference sequence). With V trimmed by 2 bases and J by 5 bases, 7 bases remained unmatched. There are 14 residues in the CDR3.

The chain combines TRBV14 with TRBJ2-3; TRBD1 matches at 7 bases. Looked up from germline, CDR1 is SGHDN and CDR2 is FVKESK. This CDR3 has 11 residues. V was clipped by 4 bases and J by 9 bases; unmatched bases: 1. The CDR3: CASSLTGTQYF. The DNA for the CDR3 is TGTGCCAGCAGCCTGACAGGGACGCAGTATTTT. Filled out from reference TRBV14 and TRBJ2-3, the complete variable domain reads EAGVTQFPSHSVIEKGQTVTLRCDPISGHDNLYWYRRVMGKEIKFLLHFVKESKQDESGMPNNRFLAERTGGTYSTLKVQPAELEDSGVYFCASSLTGTQYFGPGTRLTVL.